The clone carrying this T cell receptor (beta chain) is a singleton in its sample. Its antigen remains unidentified. The sample belongs to a study of shared clonotypes between healthy human individuals. The overall study: For every donor, three CD4 naive, three CD4 memory, two CD8 naive and one CD8 memory plates were used. Overall study results and limits: Around 5.4% of naive CD4 clonotypes were common to a handful of donors.

The genomic DNA of each subset was split evenly across several immunoSEQ plates. Clones were read by immunoSEQ multiplex PCR, and TCRdb kept only the in-frame ones, dropping some. This sample has roughly 770,000 clones, with roughly 96% found just once. Germline lookup yields CDR1 SGHAT and CDR2 FQNNGV. CDR3 size: 17 residues. J was trimmed by 7 bases and V by 5 bases; bases with no gene match: 17. It was CD45RO-negative cells, positively selected for CCR7, that made up naive CD8 cells, with terminally differentiated effector memory CD45RA+ cells excluded. Specimen: naive CD8+ T cells sorted from blood. This TCR was sampled from a man under 40 in good health. This rearrangement joins TRBV11-2 to TRBJ2-1; 7 nucleotides agree with TRBD2. As DNA, the CDR3 is TGTGCCAGCAGCGCGCTAGACGGGACTATGCCCTTTAATGAGCAGTTCTTC. Protein sequence: CASSALDGTMPFNEQFF.